The clone carrying this T cell receptor (beta chain) was observed a few times. Its antigen is still unknown. These data belong to a study of shared clonotypes between healthy human individuals. Findings and caveats of the study: Clonotypes not shared had lower generation probabilities than those common to all four donors.

Authors' data handling: There were no quality scores in the junction-only immunoSEQ sequences, so filtering differed. This table comes from immunoSEQ multiplex PCR, and its TCRdb copy is limited to in-frame clones, with some not included. Clonal size and the V and J genes are those of that table, whereas D and trimming came from the DNA. The table shows about 1 million clones, with around 76% occurring only once. In germline, CDR1 is SGHNT, CDR2 YYREEE (reference sequence). This CDR3 has 13 amino acids. Trimming took 0 bases from V and 2 from J, leaving 6 bases between them. Sequenced sample: memory CD4+ T cells sorted from blood. Subset meaning: CD45RA-negative fraction. The rearrangement uses TRBV5-4 and TRBJ2-7, with D uncertain. The source is a man younger than 35 in good health. The CDR3 is CASSLDGPYEQYF. The CDR3 DNA reads TGTGCCAGCAGCTTGGACGGACCCTACGAGCAGTACTTC.